This T cell receptor beta chain was identified in a study of shared clonotypes between healthy human individuals. Selected positively for CCR7 and CD45RO-negative, naive CD8 cells excluded terminally differentiated effector memory CD45RA+ cells. For this clone: Its antigen is unidentified.

Study-wide results and limits: Sampling covered nothing but blood. Tissue TCR repertoires likely differ from those found in blood.

From germline, CDR1 is MRHNA and CDR2 SNTAGT. Unmatched junction bases numbered 22, after V lost 6 bases and J lost 7 bases. The CDR3 runs 19 residues. Per the study methods: Because ImmunoSEQ provided only junction sequences with no quality scores, the filtering differed. Profiled with immunoSEQ multiplex PCR; TCRdb holds only in-frame clones, not every one. The V and J calls and the clone size are those of that table, but D and trimming were determined from the DNA. The sample includes about 700,000 clones, 90% to 95% of them seen just once. The clonotype comes from a man aged 30 to 39 in good health. Sequenced sample: naive CD8+ T cells sorted from blood. The chain has TRBV6-4 and TRBJ2-1; TRBD1 matches 9 bases. Written as DNA, the CDR3 is TGTGCCAGCAGCCCACAGGGGGCTCCGCTTTTACGAAAAATAAATGAGCAGTTCTTC. This sequence encodes CASSPQGAPLLRKINEQFF.